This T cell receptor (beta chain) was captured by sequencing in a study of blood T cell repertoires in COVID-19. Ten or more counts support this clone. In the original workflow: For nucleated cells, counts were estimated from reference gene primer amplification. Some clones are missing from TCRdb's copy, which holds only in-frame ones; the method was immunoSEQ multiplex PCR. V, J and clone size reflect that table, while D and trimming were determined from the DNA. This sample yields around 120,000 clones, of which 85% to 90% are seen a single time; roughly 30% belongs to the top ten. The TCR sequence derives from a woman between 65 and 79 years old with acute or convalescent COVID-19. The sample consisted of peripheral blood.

The CDR3 bases are TGTGCCATCAGTGTAAGTCCGGGGGAGGGAAATCAGCCCCAGCATTTT. It specifies CAISVSPGEGNQPQHF. This rearrangement joins TRBV10-3 to TRBJ1-5, with D possibly being TRBD1 (5 bases). This CDR3 spans 16 amino acids. Trimming stripped 4 bases from V and 4 bases from J, with 17 bases between. Germline CDR1 and CDR2: ENHRY and SYGVKD.